This T cell receptor (beta chain) comes out of a study of T cell responses to AZD1222 COVID-19 vaccine. Study-wide points: Spike-wide coverage was observed for vaccine-associated CD4 TCRs, with dominant responses at 160-218 and 743-854. Spike-specific TCR breadth and depth rose after two AZD1222 doses. Nearly half of spike-specific TCRs reportedly target variant regions that are unmutated in the B.1.351 and B.1.1.7 variants.

A word on this clone: Its antigen remains unknown.

TCRdb keeps only in-frame clones here, not all; method: immunoSEQ multiplex PCR. The data contain about 130,000 clones, just over 85% of them singletons. This material consisted of peripheral blood, taken on day 0 of AZD1222 vaccination. This TCR was recovered from an adult in good health.

The CDR3 is CASRIMHGTDPYGYTF. CDR3 bases: TGTGCCAGTAGAATAATGCACGGGACGGACCCTTATGGCTACACCTTC. This chain connects TRBV19 to TRBJ1-2; a weak D match, TRBD1 (5 bases). V was shortened by 6 bases and J by 5 bases, with 22 bases between the two germline ends. The CDR3 loop spans 16 amino acids. Germline V gives CDR1 LNHDA, CDR2 SQIVND (reference sequence).